The 24 T cell receptor beta chains in this list originate from one sample, sequenced in a study of T-cell memory formation after mild COVID-19. One entry per CDR3 protein results from TCRdb running MiXCR on the 5' RACE reads. The sample includes 450,000 to 650,000 distinct CDR3 sequences, about a fifth of them seen just once. The sample consisted of PBMCs or a T cell subset sorted from them (not recorded which). The receptor set was obtained from an adult woman who had mild COVID-19 (a few samples of this study predate the infection). Cell type and time point are not known.

A few counts support this clonotype. The rearrangement joins TRBV12-3 or TRBV12-4 to TRBJ2-3; 12 bases line up with TRBD2. J was trimmed by 5 bases and V by 6 bases; bases with no gene match: 6. This CDR3 spans 15 amino acids. As DNA, the CDR3 is TGTGCCAGCAGCAAGACTAGCGGGAGTGGAGATACGCAGTATTTT. As protein: CASSKTSGSGDTQYF.

This clonotype was detected a few times. V and J are TRBV6-5 and TRBJ2-2, with TRBD2 identical over 9 bases. The CDR3 runs to 16 residues. Trimming cost V 4 bases and J 7 bases; bases outside gene matches: 10. The germline CDR1 and CDR2 sequences are MNHEY and SVGAGI. CDR3 sequence: CASSSSSGTLSGELFF. Here the CDR3 DNA reads TGTGCCAGCAGTTCATCTAGCGGGACCCTTAGCGGGGAGCTGTTTTTT.

This clonotype was detected ten times or more. This sequence joins TRBV12-3 or TRBV12-4 and TRBJ2-1, with 7 bases fitting TRBD2. CDR3 length: 14 residues. V dropped 5 bases and J dropped 8; count of bases not matched to a gene: 9. CDR3 nucleotides: TGTGCCAGCAGTCGCGGGACTATTATGTATGAGCAGTTCTTC. Residues: CASSRGTIMYEQFF.

The chain joins TRBV20-1 to TRBJ2-1; 10 bases fit TRBD2. The junction had 13 bases not matched to a gene; V was cut back by 1 base and J by 7 bases. The CDR3 is 17 amino acids. Germline loops: CDR1 DFQATT, CDR2 SNEGSKA (reference sequence). For the CDR3, the DNA is TGCAGTGCTAGAGGTGTCGAAATAGCGGGAGGACGGAATGAGCAGTTCTTC. Translated: CSARGVEIAGGRNEQFF.

This clonotype was seen many times. The rearrangement links TRBV12-3 or TRBV12-4 to TRBJ1-6, with TRBD1 matching 9 bases. Trimming cost V 3 bases and J 9 bases; bases outside gene matches: 6. The CDR3 has 15 amino acids. The CDR3 is CASSLDRGGGSPLHF. CDR3 in DNA: TGTGCCAGCAGTTTGGACAGGGGAGGTGGTTCACCCCTCCACTTT.

The chain employs TRBV20-1 and TRBJ2-7; TRBD1 agrees at 7 bases. The V gene's germline CDR1 is DFQATT and CDR2 SNEGSKA (reference sequence). V gave up 0 bases and J gave up 4 bases; unmatched junction bases: 6. The CDR3 length is 14 residues. CDR3 sequence reads: CSARDNGRGYEQYF. In DNA, the CDR3 is TGCAGTGCTAGAGATAATGGCAGGGGGTACGAGCAGTACTTC.

The rearrangement uses TRBV27 and TRBJ2-2; D gene uncertain. V was shortened by 5 bases and J by 0 bases, with 10 bases between the two germline ends. This CDR3 contains 15 residues. Germline CDR1 MNHEY, CDR2 SMNVEV (reference sequence). In nucleotides, the CDR3 is TGTGCCAGCAGTCCCCGACGGACGAACACCGGGGAGCTGTTTTTT. Protein sequence: CASSPRRTNTGELFF.

This clonotype came up once. The gene calls are TRBV7-6 and TRBJ2-1; 11 positions agree with TRBD1. CDR1 and CDR2 from the germline V gene are SGHVS and FNYEAQ. V gave up 4 bases and J gave up 8 bases; unmatched junction bases: 4. The CDR3 contains 14 residues. The CDR3 spells CASSSGQGADEQFF. The CDR3, as DNA: TGTGCCAGCAGCTCAGGACAGGGGGCAGATGAGCAGTTCTTC.

The chain has TRBV4-2 and TRBJ1-2; D is uncertain. Germline CDR1 LGHNA, CDR2 YNFKEQ. The CDR3 has 13 residues. V lost 0 bases, J lost 3 bases, and 5 bases lay in between. The CDR3 sequence is CASSQERDYGYTF. The CDR3, as DNA: TGTGCCAGCAGCCAAGAGAGGGACTATGGCTACACCTTC.

This clonotype was seen ten or more times. V usage is TRBV24-1 and J usage is TRBJ2-3, with unresolved D. The CDR3 runs 16 residues. V was pared by 1 base and J by 0 bases, with 10 bases between. Germline lookup yields CDR1 KGHDR and CDR2 SFDVKD. The CDR3 DNA is TGTGCCACCAGTGATTTTACAGACGCTAGCACAGATACGCAGTATTTT. It is translated as CATSDFTDASTDTQYF.

The chain employs TRBV19 and TRBJ1-6; tentative D call: TRBD1 (5 bases). The germline gives CDR1 LNHDA, CDR2 SQIVND (reference sequence). This CDR3 is 16 amino acids long. V lost 3 bases to trimming and J lost 7 bases, with 16 bases between them. The CDR3 reads CASSINEGKSNSPLHF. The CDR3, as DNA: TGTGCCAGTAGTATTAATGAGGGGAAATCAAATTCACCCCTCCACTTT. The entire variable domain, with the rest obtained from reference TRBV19 and TRBJ1-6, is as follows: DGGITQSPKYLFRKEGQNVTLSCEQNLNHDAMYWYRQDPGQGLRLIYYSQIVNDFQKGDIAEGYSVSREKKESFPLTVTSAQKNPTAFYLCASSINEGKSNSPLHFGNGTRLTVT.

This clonotype was counted only a few times. The CDR3 DNA sequence: TGTGCTAGCCACGAGCGGGACCCTGGGGAGGGTCAAGAGACCCAGTACTTC. Its translation is CASHERDPGEGQETQYF. The rearrangement joins TRBV7-7 to TRBJ2-5, with TRBD2 identical over 7 bases. This CDR3 spans 17 amino acids. The V gene's germline CDR1 is SSHAT and CDR2 FNYEAQ (reference sequence).

The chain is built from TRBV12-3 or TRBV12-4 and TRBJ1-1; D might be TRBD1 (6 bases). V lost 4 bases and J lost 6, with 12 bases in between. This CDR3 comprises 13 residues. DNA of the CDR3: TGTGCCAGCAGTTATACAGGGTCCTCTGAAGCTTTCTTT. Residues: CASSYTGSSEAFF.

A few counts support this clonotype. The chain carries TRBV20-1 and TRBJ2-1; 8 bases map to TRBD2. Germline V gene lookup returns CDR1 DFQATT and CDR2 SNEGSKA (reference sequence). The V segment lost 3 bases and the J segment 4 bases; nucleotides outside the gene matches: 8. The CDR3 runs 15 residues. CDR3: CSASPVAGGYNEQFF. The CDR3 bases are TGCAGTGCTAGTCCGGTTGCGGGAGGTTACAATGAGCAGTTCTTC.

The chain combines TRBV27 with TRBJ2-7, with D perhaps given as TRBD1 or TRBD2 (6 bases each). Trimming pared 3 bases from V and 4 bases from J, leaving 10 bases between. Germline V gene sequence: CDR1 MNHEY, CDR2 SMNVEV (reference sequence). CDR3 length equals 13 residues. CDR3 nucleotide sequence: TGTGCCAGCAGTTTTACAGGGAGGTACGAGCAGTACTTC. Translating it yields CASSFTGRYEQYF.

The chain is built from TRBV12-3 or TRBV12-4 and TRBJ2-1; tentatively, D is TRBD1 (5 bases). With 4 bases removed from V and 0 bases from J, the gap between germline ends came to 16 bases. This CDR3 is 17 amino acids long. The chain's CDR3 is CASSSTVARSSYNEQFF. CDR3 bases: TGTGCCAGCAGTTCGACAGTGGCCCGGAGCTCCTACAATGAGCAGTTCTTC.

The chain joins TRBV3-1 to TRBJ2-1, with 7 bases identical to TRBD2. The CDR3 is 18 amino acids. V lost 0 bases to trimming and J lost 1 base; unmatched junction nucleotides: 9. Germline loops: CDR1 LGHDT, CDR2 YNNKEL (reference sequence). The CDR3 nucleotides read TGTGCCAGCAGCCAAGATGGGGAGGGAGGGAATTCCTACAATGAGCAGTTCTTC. Residues: CASSQDGEGGNSYNEQFF.

The chain recombines TRBV12-3 or TRBV12-4 with TRBJ2-2, with 8 bases that match TRBD2. There are 17 residues in the CDR3. V shed 5 bases, J shed 2 bases, and the junction held 10 bases outside the gene matches. The CDR3 loop is CASSARWAGGNTGELFF. Written as DNA, the CDR3 is TGTGCCAGCAGTGCCCGTTGGGCGGGAGGCAACACCGGGGAGCTGTTTTTT.

This clonotype was counted only a few times. The chain uses TRBV7-9 and TRBJ2-1, with 8 positions matching TRBD1. The J segment lost 4 bases and the V segment lost 0 bases, leaving 8 bases of the junction unmatched. Germline-derived CDR1 and CDR2 are SEHNR and FQNEAQ (reference sequence). The CDR3 totals 17 residues. The chain's CDR3 is CASSLAVGTGAYNEQFF. The CDR3 nucleotides read TGTGCCAGCAGCTTAGCGGTGGGGACAGGAGCATACAATGAGCAGTTCTTC.

The sample holds a few counts of this clonotype. The rearrangement uses TRBV6-6 and TRBJ2-3; 15 nucleotides match TRBD2. The junction had 4 bases not matched to a gene; V was cut back by 0 bases and J by 0 bases. There are 19 residues in the CDR3. The V gene's germline CDR1 is MNHNY and CDR2 SVGAGI (reference sequence). The CDR3 loop reads CASSYSSGTSGGSTDTQYF. The CDR3 DNA reads as TGTGCCAGCAGTTACTCCTCCGGGACTAGCGGGGGGAGCACAGATACGCAGTATTTT.

Only a few counts were recorded for this clonotype. This chain uses TRBV24-1 with TRBJ1-3, with no clear D. The CDR3 is made up of 16 amino acids. V was cut by 5 bases and J by 4 bases, with 17 bases left in between. Germline loops: CDR1 KGHDR, CDR2 SFDVKD. The CDR3 bases are TGTGCCACCAGTGTTCTAAGGACGAGGTCGGGAAACACCATATATTTT. This translates into CATSVLRTRSGNTIYF.

The chain recombines TRBV12-3 or TRBV12-4 with TRBJ2-7; 7 bases agree with TRBD2. This CDR3 contains 14 residues. J was trimmed by 5 bases and V by 8 bases; bases with no gene match: 12. The CDR3 DNA reads TGTGCCAGCTTAGTTACGGGGGGTAGAGACGAGCAGTACTTC. This gives the protein CASLVTGGRDEQYF.

In its sample, this clonotype was seen a few times. The chain joins TRBV12-3 or TRBV12-4 to TRBJ2-1; TRBD1 aligns across 11 bases. CDR3 size: 15 residues. Germline trimming cut 5 bases from V and 8 bases from J; bases unmatched to any gene: 8. In DNA form, the CDR3 reads TGTGCCAGCAGTCCCCGGACAGGGGGCTGGGATGAGCAGTTCTTC. Its translation is CASSPRTGGWDEQFF.

The chain employs TRBV3-1 and TRBJ2-5; no definite D call. Germline V gene sequence: CDR1 LGHDT, CDR2 YNNKEL (reference sequence). The CDR3 runs to 15 residues. V gave up 0 bases and J gave up 5 bases, with 13 bases separating them. CDR3 sequence reads: CASSQDPRTAETQYF. The CDR3 DNA reads as TGTGCCAGCAGCCAAGATCCACGGACGGCTGAGACCCAGTACTTC.